A single sample gave rise to the 30 T cell receptor beta chains below, sequenced in a study of T cells after yellow fever vaccination. TCRdb passed the 5' RACE reads through MiXCR, listing each CDR3 protein once. Of some 300,000 distinct CDR3 sequences in the sample, roughly 9% were seen once. Source: CD4+ T cells sorted from PBMCs, taken 5 days after the yellow fever booster vaccination. These TCRs come from a man younger than 30 who received the YFV17D yellow fever vaccine.

The gene calls are TRBV10-2 and TRBJ2-5; perhaps TRBD2 as D (5 bases). Germline values: CDR1 WSHSY, CDR2 SAAADI. Trimming removed 7 bases from V and 7 bases from J, with 19 bases in between. The CDR3 runs to 14 residues. The CDR3 DNA sequence: TGCGCCAGCATAATACAACCGGGAATTGGGACCCAGTACTTC. Translated: CASIIQPGIGTQYF.

The rearrangement links TRBV9 to TRBJ2-5; TRBD1 agrees at 8 bases. Germline CDR1 SGDLS, CDR2 YYNGEE. V lost 0 bases and J lost 2; bases outside the gene matches: 3. This CDR3 spans 15 amino acids. The CDR3, as DNA: TGTGCCAGCAGCGTAGGGACAGGGAGGCAAGAGACCCAGTACTTC. Residues: CASSVGTGRQETQYF.

A few counts support this clonotype. Written as DNA, the CDR3 is TGTGCCACCAACCGGGACCGTTTTAATGAAAAACTGTTTTTT. Amino acid sequence: CATNRDRFNEKLFF. The chain employs TRBV6-1 and TRBJ1-4, with a possible D match to TRBD1 (5 bases). This CDR3 spans 14 amino acids. Germline assignment: CDR1 MNHNS and CDR2 SASEGT. V shed 10 bases and J shed 4 bases, with 16 bases lying between them.

This clonotype appeared a few times. The CDR3 DNA is TGTGCCAGCAGCTGGGGGGGGCTGCGTACAGATACGCAGTATTTT. It translates to CASSWGGLRTDTQYF. This rearrangement joins TRBV7-2 to TRBJ2-3; D is perhaps TRBD2 (7 bases). Trimming removed 4 bases from V and 3 bases from J, with 14 bases in between. The CDR3 sequence is 15 residues long. The germline CDR1 and CDR2 sequences are SGHTA and FQGNSA.

CDR3 in amino acids: CASSDPSTGANGYTF. CDR3 DNA: TGTGCCAGTAGCGATCCCTCGACGGGGGCGAATGGCTACACCTTC. V is TRBV19 and J is TRBJ1-2; D is possibly TRBD1 (6 bases). In germline, CDR1 is LNHDA, CDR2 SQIVND (reference sequence). The CDR3 extends over 15 amino acids. V was pared by 6 bases and J by 6 bases, with 20 bases between.

CDR3 DNA: TGTGCCAGCAGTTTTTCGAACACAGATACGCAGTATTTT. Its protein is CASSFSNTDTQYF. The chain has TRBV28 and TRBJ2-3; D is uncertain. Trimming cost V 3 bases and J 2 bases, with 6 bases left between them. The CDR3 contains 13 residues. The V gene's germline CDR1 is MDHEN and CDR2 SYDVKM.

V gene TRBV7-8 combines with J gene TRBJ1-1; no clear D. CDR3 length: 16 residues. Germline CDR1 and CDR2: SGHVS and FQNEAQ. V lost 5 bases and J 7 bases, leaving 23 bases between the germline ends. The CDR3 bases are TGTGCCAGCAGCGGACGAATTGACCCGATTTTGCTTGAAGCTTTCTTT. As protein: CASSGRIDPILLEAFF. The full variable domain, completed using reference TRBV7-8 and TRBJ1-1, is GAGVSQSPRYKVAKRGQDVALRCDPISGHVSLFWYQQALGQGPEFLTYFQNEAQLDKSGLPSDRFFAERPEGSVSTLKIQRTQQEDSAVYLCASSGRIDPILLEAFFGQGTRLTVV.

The chain carries TRBV9 and TRBJ1-2, with a weak D call TRBD1 (5 bases). CDR1 and CDR2 (germline): SGDLS, YYNGEE. Trimming shortened V by 3 bases and J by 4 bases, and 22 bases separated the two germline ends. The CDR3 has 17 residues. CDR3 loop: CASSGRGGATGLYGYTF. The CDR3 DNA reads TGTGCCAGCAGCGGCCGGGGAGGGGCGACGGGACTCTATGGCTACACCTTC.

The J gene is TRBJ2-1, the V gene TRBV4-3; D tentatively reads TRBD1 or TRBD2 (5 bases each). This CDR3 spans 14 amino acids. The V end lost 1 base, the J end lost 10 bases, and 14 bases lay between the germline ends. The germline CDR1 and CDR2 sequences are LGHNA and YSLEER. CDR3 in DNA: TGCGCCAGCAGCCAAGGGGCCAGAGAGGGGGAGCAGTTCTTC. Protein sequence: CASSQGAREGEQFF.

This sequence joins TRBV9 and TRBJ2-3, with 9 bases lining up with TRBD2. CDR3 length: 14 amino acids. Trimming cost V 3 bases and J 4 bases; bases outside gene matches: 3. CDR1 SGDLS and CDR2 YYNGEE come from the germline V gene. The CDR3: CASSEGTSPDTQYF. CDR3 bases: TGTGCCAGCAGCGAGGGGACTAGCCCAGATACGCAGTATTTT. The entire variable domain, with the rest obtained from reference TRBV9 and TRBJ2-3, is as follows: DSGVTQTPKHLITATGQRVTLRCSPRSGDLSVYWYQQSLDQGLQFLIQYYNGEERAKGNILERFSAQQFPDLHSELNLSSLELGDSALYFCASSEGTSPDTQYFGPGTRLTVL.

This clonotype came up a few times. The V and J genes are TRBV7-2 and TRBJ2-2; 9 nucleotides line up with TRBD1. The ends lost 3 bases at V and 7 bases at J; junction bases unmatched: 6. Looked up from germline, CDR1 is SGHTA and CDR2 is FQGNSA. The CDR3 length is 15 residues. The CDR3: CASSFKRDRVGELFF. The DNA of the CDR3 is TGTGCCAGCAGCTTTAAAAGGGACAGGGTCGGGGAGCTGTTTTTT.

This clonotype was observed at least ten times. This sequence joins TRBV27 and TRBJ2-7; the D call may be TRBD1 or TRBD2 (5 bases each). The CDR3 is 13 residues long. The ends were cut back, 6 bases at V and 0 bases at J, with 9 bases in the middle. Germline CDR1 is MNHEY and CDR2 is SMNVEV (reference sequence). Written as DNA, the CDR3 is TGTGCCAGCAGCTGGGGGACCTCCTACGAGCAGTACTTC. The encoded protein is CASSWGTSYEQYF.

The gene calls are TRBV7-2 and TRBJ2-5; a weak D match, TRBD1 (6 bases). The CDR3 loop spans 14 amino acids. The germline gives CDR1 SGHTA, CDR2 FQGNSA. The germline V and J ends were trimmed by 10 bases and 5 bases, with 20 bases remaining between them. The CDR3 loop is CATSTGVTGETQYF. The CDR3, as DNA: TGTGCCACCTCAACCGGGGTAACAGGGGAGACCCAGTACTTC. The full variable domain, with the rest looked up from reference TRBV7-2 and TRBJ2-5, is GAGVSQSPSNKVTEKGKDVELRCDPISGHTALYWYRQSLGQGLEFLIYFQGNSAPDKSGLPSDRFSAERTGGSVSTLTIQRTQQEDSAVYLCATSTGVTGETQYFGPGTRLLVL.

This clonotype was recorded at least ten times. This chain links TRBV10-3 with TRBJ2-7, with 8 bases that match TRBD1. The CDR3 consists of 14 residues. Germline V lookup: CDR1 ENHRY, CDR2 SYGVKD. V lost 2 bases, J lost 5 bases, and 5 bases stayed unmatched. CDR3 DNA sequence: TGTGCCATCAGTGAGGGACAGGGAGCCCACGAGCAGTACTTC. Its protein is CAISEGQGAHEQYF.

This clonotype was counted ten times or more. The CDR3 coding sequence is TGCGCCAGCAGCTCTACGGGACAGATGGGAGAGACCCAGTACTTC. This translates into CASSSTGQMGETQYF. The rearrangement uses TRBV5-1 and TRBJ2-5; TRBD1 matches at 7 bases. Germline CDR1 is SGHRS and CDR2 is YFSETQ. CDR3 length: 15 residues. Germline trimming cut 3 bases from V and 4 bases from J; bases unmatched to any gene: 9.

This CDR3 reads CASSLWTGEGFGYTF. For the CDR3, the DNA is TGTGCCAGCAGCCTATGGACGGGTGAAGGGTTCGGCTACACCTTC. V usage is TRBV12-3 or TRBV12-4 and J usage is TRBJ1-2; D ambiguous. V dropped 6 bases and J dropped 8 bases, with 22 bases sitting between them. CDR3 length equals 15 residues.

This clonotype was counted at least ten times. The gene calls are TRBV5-1 and TRBJ1-5, with a tentative D call TRBD1 (6 bases). Germline V lookup: CDR1 SGHRS, CDR2 YFSETQ. The CDR3 covers 15 residues. Trimming shortened V by 6 bases and J by 6 bases, and 19 bases separated the two germline ends. In nucleotides, the CDR3 is TGCGCCAGCACCCTGGGGGGGGCCCCCGGTCAGCCCCAGCATTTT. This encodes CASTLGGAPGQPQHF.

The chain recombines TRBV20-1 with TRBJ2-3; TRBD2 is a possible D gene (7 bases). Germline assignment: CDR1 DFQATT and CDR2 SNEGSKA (reference sequence). The CDR3 extends over 11 amino acids. V lost 3 bases to trimming and J lost 14 bases, with 15 bases between them. The CDR3: CSASPRGGWYF. In DNA form, the CDR3 reads TGCAGTGCTAGCCCGAGGGGGGGCTGGTATTTT.

This clonotype was seen a handful of times. The genes are TRBV14 and TRBJ2-5; D is uncertain. The germline CDR1 and CDR2 sequences are SGHDN and FVKESK. The length of the CDR3 is 13 residues. V dropped 1 base and J dropped 5 bases, with 8 bases sitting between them. The CDR3 nucleotides are TGTGCCAGCAGCCAAGGCGTCTGGGAGACCCAGTACTTC. Encoded protein: CASSQGVWETQYF.

This clonotype was picked up many times. The rearrangement joins TRBV11-2 to TRBJ2-1, with D possibly matching TRBD2 (6 bases). The germline V and J ends were trimmed by 3 bases and 5 bases, with 14 bases remaining between them. Germline values: CDR1 SGHAT, CDR2 FQNNGV. The CDR3 totals 15 residues. The CDR3 region has the DNA TGTGCCAGCAGCTTCAAACTAGCAACCCACAATGAGCAGTTCTTC. This gives the protein CASSFKLATHNEQFF.

The chain employs TRBV5-6 and TRBJ1-1; no clear D. This CDR3 spans 16 amino acids. Between the trimmed V and J ends, which lost 3 bases and 4 bases, there was a span of 19 bases. CDR1 SGHDT and CDR2 YYEEEE come from the germline V gene. The CDR3 is CASSSVGFIGSTEAFF. Here the CDR3 DNA reads TGTGCCAGCAGCTCGGTGGGGTTCATCGGGAGCACTGAAGCTTTCTTT.

This clonotype was observed a few times. CDR3 nucleotide sequence: TGCAGCGTCGCTTTGGGGTCCGACTATGGCTACACCTTC. This encodes CSVALGSDYGYTF. V and J are TRBV29-1 and TRBJ1-2; unclear D gene. The CDR3 is made up of 13 amino acids. V was cut by 6 bases and J by 3 bases, with 14 bases left in between. Germline CDR1 is SQVTM and CDR2 is ANQGSEA.

This clonotype was counted ten times or more. This chain joins TRBV20-1 and TRBJ1-5, with unresolved D. The CDR3 extends over 13 amino acids. With 6 bases removed from V and 2 bases from J, the gap between germline ends came to 11 bases. Per germline, CDR1 DFQATT and CDR2 SNEGSKA (reference sequence). Here the CDR3 reads CSAIIQGNQPQHF. CDR3 coding DNA: TGCAGTGCAATTATTCAGGGCAATCAGCCCCAGCATTTT.

This clonotype was detected only a few times. The chain joins TRBV6-1 to TRBJ1-6; TRBD1 aligns across 11 bases. The CDR3 contains 16 residues. The junction had 7 bases not matched to a gene; V was cut back by 6 bases and J by 6 bases. Per germline, CDR1 MNHNS and CDR2 SASEGT. The DNA for the CDR3 is TGTGCCAGCAGAGCCTTCGGGACAGGGGGTAATTCACCCCTCCACTTT. It yields the protein CASRAFGTGGNSPLHF.

This clonotype was counted between two and nine times. CDR3 DNA: TGCAGCGTTGGGGTTTTTGAGAACACTGAAGCTTTCTTT. It is translated as CSVGVFENTEAFF. The chain carries TRBV29-1 and TRBJ1-1; D is ambiguous. This CDR3 is 13 amino acids long. V was cut by 4 bases and J by 1 base, with 10 bases left in between. The germline V gene has CDR1 SQVTM and CDR2 ANQGSEA.

This clonotype came up a few times. The rearrangement links TRBV5-1 to TRBJ2-3; a weak D match, TRBD2 (6 bases). The ends were cut back, 0 bases at V and 6 bases at J, with 17 bases in the middle. This CDR3 region has 16 residues. Germline-derived CDR1 and CDR2 are SGHRS and YFSETQ. The DNA of the CDR3 is TGCGCCAGCAGCTTGGGCGGCGGGACCCCTACGGATACGCAGTATTTT. Translating gives CASSLGGGTPTDTQYF.

The chain combines TRBV5-1 with TRBJ2-7; no clear D gene. The CDR3 consists of 15 residues. V gave up 1 base and J gave up 4 bases, with 15 bases separating them. The germline V gene has CDR1 SGHRS and CDR2 YFSETQ. The CDR3 coding sequence is TGCGCCAGCAGCTTGAGTGGGATTAAGGGATACGAGCAGTACTTC. This sequence encodes CASSLSGIKGYEQYF.

The chain combines TRBV28 with TRBJ2-5; a possible D gene is TRBD2 (6 bases). This CDR3 has 13 residues. Germline CDR1 and CDR2: MDHEN and SYDVKM. Trimming pared 6 bases from V and 5 bases from J, leaving 13 bases between. The CDR3 nucleotides are TGTGCCAGCAGCCGGGGGAATAGGGAGACCCAGTACTTC. Translation: CASSRGNRETQYF.

The rearrangement links TRBV29-1 to TRBJ2-3; possible D gene TRBD2, 6 bases. Germline loops: CDR1 SQVTM, CDR2 ANQGSEA. This CDR3 contains 14 residues. Between the trimmed V and J ends, which lost 6 bases and 2 bases, there was a span of 15 bases. CDR3 region: CSVPGLRYTDTQYF. For the CDR3, the DNA is TGCAGCGTCCCGGGACTTCGATACACAGATACGCAGTATTTT.

This chain links TRBV5-1 with TRBJ2-2; 11 bases agree with TRBD2. J gave up 2 bases and V 4 bases, and 7 bases lay outside the gene matches. Germline V gives CDR1 SGHRS, CDR2 YFSETQ. The CDR3 is 17 amino acids. The CDR3 bases are TGCGCCAGCAGCAGAACCCTAGCGGGGGGAAACACCGGGGAGCTGTTTTTT. Amino acid sequence: CASSRTLAGGNTGELFF.